The sample holds many counts of the clone carrying this TCR beta chain. The CDR3 runs to 16 residues. Germline V gene lookup returns CDR1 LNHNV and CDR2 YYDKDF (reference sequence). V lost 0 bases to trimming and J lost 5 bases, with 16 bases between them. The data stem from a study of T-cell reconstitution after alpha-beta-depleted transplantation in children. During its preparation, the TCRbeta library received unique molecular identifiers. TCRdb independently ran MiXCR on the PCR reads; one entry per CDR3 protein. This repertoire shows some 240,000 distinct CDR3 sequences, more than 7.5% found once; its top ten account for over 4.5%.

The rearrangement joins TRBV15 to TRBJ2-5; no firm D call. The sample in question was PBMCs from the stem cell graft donor, obtained from the stem cell graft. This TCR came from a human donor who donated a stem cell graft to a child with SCID. This CDR3 reads CATSRDLGRVGETQYF. In DNA form, the CDR3 reads TGTGCCACCAGCAGAGATTTAGGACGCGTAGGGGAGACCCAGTACTTC.